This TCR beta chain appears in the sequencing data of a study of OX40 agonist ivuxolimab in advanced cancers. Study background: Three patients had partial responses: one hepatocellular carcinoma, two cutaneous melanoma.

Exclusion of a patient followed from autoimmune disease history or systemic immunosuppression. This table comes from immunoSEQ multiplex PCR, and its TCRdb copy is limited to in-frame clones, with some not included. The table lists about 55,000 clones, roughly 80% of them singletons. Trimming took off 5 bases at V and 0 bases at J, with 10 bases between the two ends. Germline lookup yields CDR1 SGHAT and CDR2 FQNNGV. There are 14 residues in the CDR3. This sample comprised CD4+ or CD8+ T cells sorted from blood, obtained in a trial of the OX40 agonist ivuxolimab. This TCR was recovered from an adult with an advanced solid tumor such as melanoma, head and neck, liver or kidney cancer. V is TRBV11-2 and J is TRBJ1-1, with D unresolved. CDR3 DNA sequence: TGTGCCAGCAGCCATGGACTTATGAACACTGAAGCTTTCTTT. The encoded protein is CASSHGLMNTEAFF.